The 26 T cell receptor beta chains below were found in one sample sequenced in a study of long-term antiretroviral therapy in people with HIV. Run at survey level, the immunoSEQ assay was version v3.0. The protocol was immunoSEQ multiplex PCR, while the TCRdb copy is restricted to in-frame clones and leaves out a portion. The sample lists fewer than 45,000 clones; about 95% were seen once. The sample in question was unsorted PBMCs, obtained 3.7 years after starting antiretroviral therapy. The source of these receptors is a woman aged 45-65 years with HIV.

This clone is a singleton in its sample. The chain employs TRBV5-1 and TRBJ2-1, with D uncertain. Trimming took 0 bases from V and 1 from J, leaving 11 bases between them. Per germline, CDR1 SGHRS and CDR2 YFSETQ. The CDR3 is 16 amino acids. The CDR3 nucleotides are TGCGCCAGCAGCTTGGGGCAGGCTAGGTCCTACAATGAGCAGTTCTTC. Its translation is CASSLGQARSYNEQFF.

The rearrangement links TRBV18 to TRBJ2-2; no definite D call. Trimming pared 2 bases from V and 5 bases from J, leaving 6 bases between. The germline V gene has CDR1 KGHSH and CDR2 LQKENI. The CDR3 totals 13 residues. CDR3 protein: CASSPAATGELFF. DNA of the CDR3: TGTGCCAGCTCACCAGCGGCAACCGGGGAGCTGTTTTTT.

The CDR3 loop reads CASRSTGTGETGELFF. The DNA for the CDR3 is TGTGCCAGCAGGTCAACTGGGACAGGGGAAACCGGGGAGCTGTTTTTT. The chain combines TRBV7-3 with TRBJ2-2, with 10 positions matching TRBD1. In germline, CDR1 is SGHTA, CDR2 FQGTGA. CDR3 length: 16 amino acids. J was trimmed by 5 bases and V by 6 bases; bases with no gene match: 9.

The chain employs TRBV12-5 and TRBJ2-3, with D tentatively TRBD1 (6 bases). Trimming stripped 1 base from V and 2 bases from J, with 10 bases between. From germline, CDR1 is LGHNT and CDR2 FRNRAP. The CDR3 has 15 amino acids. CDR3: CASGLGDTTTDTQYF. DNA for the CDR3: TGTGCTAGTGGTTTGGGGGACACTACCACAGATACGCAGTATTTT.

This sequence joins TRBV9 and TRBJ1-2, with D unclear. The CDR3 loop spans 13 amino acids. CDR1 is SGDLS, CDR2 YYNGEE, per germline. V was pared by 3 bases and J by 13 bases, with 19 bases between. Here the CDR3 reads CASSGAGGIRSTF. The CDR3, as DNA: TGTGCCAGCAGCGGAGCAGGCGGGATTCGTTCCACCTTC.

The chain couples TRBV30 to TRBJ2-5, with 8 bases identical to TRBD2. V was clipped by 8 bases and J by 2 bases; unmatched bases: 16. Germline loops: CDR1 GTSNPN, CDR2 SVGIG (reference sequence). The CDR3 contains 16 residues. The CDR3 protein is CAGRWKAAGGQETQYF. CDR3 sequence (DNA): TGTGCCGGACGATGGAAGGCCGCGGGAGGACAAGAGACCCAGTACTTC.

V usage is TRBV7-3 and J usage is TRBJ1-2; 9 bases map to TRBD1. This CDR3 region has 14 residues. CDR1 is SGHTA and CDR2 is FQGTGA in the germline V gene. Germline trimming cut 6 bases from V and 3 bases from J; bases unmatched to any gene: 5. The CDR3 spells CASRPGQGDYGYTF. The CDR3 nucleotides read TGTGCCAGCAGACCGGGACAGGGAGACTATGGCTACACCTTC.

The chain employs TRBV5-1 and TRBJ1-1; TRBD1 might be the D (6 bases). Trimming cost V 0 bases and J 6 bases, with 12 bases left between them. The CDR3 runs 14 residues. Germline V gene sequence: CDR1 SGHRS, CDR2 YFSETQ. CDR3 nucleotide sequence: TGCGCCAGCAGCTTGGGTACAGGGAGGGCTGAAGCTTTCTTT. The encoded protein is CASSLGTGRAEAFF.

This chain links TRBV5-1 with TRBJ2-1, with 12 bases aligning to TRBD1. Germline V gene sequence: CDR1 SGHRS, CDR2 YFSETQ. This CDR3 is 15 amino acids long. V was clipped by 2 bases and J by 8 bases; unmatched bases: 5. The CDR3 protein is CASSFGTGGFDEQFF. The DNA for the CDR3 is TGCGCCAGCAGCTTCGGGACAGGGGGCTTCGATGAGCAGTTCTTC.

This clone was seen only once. CDR3 in amino acids: CASTPSGLSYNEQFF. The CDR3 coding sequence is TGCGCCAGCACCCCATCCGGGCTCTCCTACAATGAGCAGTTCTTC. J is TRBJ2-1 and V is TRBV5-1, with D hard to call. Looked up from germline, CDR1 is SGHRS and CDR2 is YFSETQ. V dropped 6 bases and J dropped 0 bases, with 13 bases sitting between them. This CDR3 has 15 amino acids. The whole variable domain, remainder taken from reference TRBV5-1 and TRBJ2-1, is KAGVTQTPRYLIKTRGQQVTLSCSPISGHRSVSWYQQTPGQGLQFLFEYFSETQRNKGNFPGRFSGRQFSNSRSEMNVSTLELGDSALYLCASTPSGLSYNEQFFGPGTRLTVL.

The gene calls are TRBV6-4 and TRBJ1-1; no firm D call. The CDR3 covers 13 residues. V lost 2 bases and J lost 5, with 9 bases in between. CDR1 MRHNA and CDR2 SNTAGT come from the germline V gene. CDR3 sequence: CASSDLEGTEAFF. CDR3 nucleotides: TGTGCCAGCAGTGACCTCGAAGGTACTGAAGCTTTCTTT.

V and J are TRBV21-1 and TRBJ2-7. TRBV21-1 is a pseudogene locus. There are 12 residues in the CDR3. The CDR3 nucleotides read TGTGCCATAAAAGACGCGACCTACGAGCAGTACTTC. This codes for CAIKDATYEQYF.

The CDR3 coding sequence is TGTGCCTGGAGTGCGGGACTAGCACCAGATACGCAGTATTTT. Encoded protein: CAWSAGLAPDTQYF. V usage is TRBV30 and J usage is TRBJ2-3; 9 bases fit TRBD2. The length of the CDR3 is 14 residues. Germline values: CDR1 GTSNPN, CDR2 SVGIG (reference sequence). The ends lost 1 base at V and 4 bases at J; junction bases unmatched: 3.

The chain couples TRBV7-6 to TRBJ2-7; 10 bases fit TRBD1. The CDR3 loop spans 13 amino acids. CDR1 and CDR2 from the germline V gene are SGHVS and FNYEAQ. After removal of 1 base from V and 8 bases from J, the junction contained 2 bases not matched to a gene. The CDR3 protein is CASSLGDRGKQYF. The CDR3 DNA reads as TGTGCCAGCAGCTTAGGGGACAGGGGTAAGCAGTACTTC.

The CDR3 DNA reads TGTGCCAGCAGTTCGATATCCTCTGGAAACACCATATATTTT. It encodes CASSSISSGNTIYF. The V gene is TRBV6-5, the J gene TRBJ1-3; D remains ambiguous. The CDR3 runs to 14 residues. Between the trimmed V and J ends, which lost 4 bases and 0 bases, there was a span of 7 bases. CDR1 and CDR2 (germline): MNHEY, SVGAGI.

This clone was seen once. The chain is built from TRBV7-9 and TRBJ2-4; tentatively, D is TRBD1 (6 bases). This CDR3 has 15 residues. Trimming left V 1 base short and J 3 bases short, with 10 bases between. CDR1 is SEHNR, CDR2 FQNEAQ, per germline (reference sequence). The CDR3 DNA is TGTGCCAGCAGCTTAGGGGACACTGACAAAAACATTCAGTACTTC. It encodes CASSLGDTDKNIQYF.

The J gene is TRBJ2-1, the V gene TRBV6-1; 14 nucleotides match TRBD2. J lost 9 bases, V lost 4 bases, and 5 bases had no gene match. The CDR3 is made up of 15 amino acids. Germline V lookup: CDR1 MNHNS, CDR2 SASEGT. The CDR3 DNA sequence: TGTGCCAGCAGTGCGACTAGCGGGGGGGCTACTGAGCAGTTCTTC. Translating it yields CASSATSGGATEQFF.

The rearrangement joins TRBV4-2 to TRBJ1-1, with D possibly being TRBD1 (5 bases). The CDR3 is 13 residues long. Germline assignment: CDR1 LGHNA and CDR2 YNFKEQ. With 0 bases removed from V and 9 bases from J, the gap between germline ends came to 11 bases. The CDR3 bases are TGTGCCAGCAGCCAAGATGTCGCAGGGAAAGCTTTCTTT. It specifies CASSQDVAGKAFF.

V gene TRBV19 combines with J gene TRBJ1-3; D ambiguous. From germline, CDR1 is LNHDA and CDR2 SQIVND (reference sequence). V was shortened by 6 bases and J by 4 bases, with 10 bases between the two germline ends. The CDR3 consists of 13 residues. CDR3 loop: CASSPGGGNTIYF. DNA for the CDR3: TGTGCCAGTAGCCCAGGCGGGGGAAACACCATATATTTT.

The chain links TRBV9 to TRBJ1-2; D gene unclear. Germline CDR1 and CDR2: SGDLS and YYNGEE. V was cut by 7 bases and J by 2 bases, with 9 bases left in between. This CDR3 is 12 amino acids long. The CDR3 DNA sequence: TGTGCCAGCCGTCGGACGAACTATGGCTACACCTTC. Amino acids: CASRRTNYGYTF.

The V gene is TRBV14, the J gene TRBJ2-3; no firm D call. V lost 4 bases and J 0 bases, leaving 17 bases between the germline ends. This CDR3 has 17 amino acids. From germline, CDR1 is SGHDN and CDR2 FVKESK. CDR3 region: CASSRIRLDFSTDTQYF. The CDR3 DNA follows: TGTGCCAGCAGCCGAATCCGACTTGACTTTAGCACAGATACGCAGTATTTT.

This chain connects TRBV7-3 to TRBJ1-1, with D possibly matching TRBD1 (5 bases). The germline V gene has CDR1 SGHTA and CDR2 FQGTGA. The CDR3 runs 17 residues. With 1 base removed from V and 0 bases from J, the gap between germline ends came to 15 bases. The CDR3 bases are TGTGCCAGCAGCTTAATGGCAGGGAAGGTAATGAACACTGAAGCTTTCTTT. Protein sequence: CASSLMAGKVMNTEAFF.

The CDR3 loop is CASSQESAGGTEAFF. The CDR3 nucleotides read TGCGCCAGCAGCCAAGAAAGTGCGGGTGGCACTGAAGCTTTCTTT. This chain links TRBV4-3 with TRBJ1-1; no firm D call. In germline, CDR1 is LGHNA, CDR2 YSLEER. The ends were cut back, 0 bases at V and 4 bases at J, with 12 bases in the middle. CDR3 length: 15 amino acids.

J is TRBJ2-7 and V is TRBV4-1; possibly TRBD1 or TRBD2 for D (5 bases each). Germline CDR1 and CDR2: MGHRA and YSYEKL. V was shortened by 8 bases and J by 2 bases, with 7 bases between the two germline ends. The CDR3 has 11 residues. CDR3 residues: CASGDPYEQYF. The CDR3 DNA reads TGCGCCAGCGGGGACCCCTACGAGCAGTACTTC.

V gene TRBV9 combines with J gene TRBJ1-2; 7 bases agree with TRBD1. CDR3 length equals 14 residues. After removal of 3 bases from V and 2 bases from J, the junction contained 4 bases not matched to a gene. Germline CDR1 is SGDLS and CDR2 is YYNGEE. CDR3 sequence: CASSGPQGNYGYTF. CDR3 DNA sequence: TGTGCCAGCAGCGGTCCACAGGGGAACTATGGCTACACCTTC.

CDR3 in amino acids: CASSSTPGTGYTEAFF. The CDR3 DNA follows: TGTGCCAGCAGCTCAACTCCCGGGACAGGCTACACTGAAGCTTTCTTT. The chain is built from TRBV7-9 and TRBJ1-1; 8 bases line up with TRBD1. V lost 4 bases to trimming and J lost 3 bases; unmatched junction nucleotides: 10. CDR1 is SEHNR, CDR2 FQNEAQ, per germline (reference sequence). The CDR3 totals 16 residues.